The 23 T cell receptor beta chains listed next were all sequenced from one sample in a study of T-cell memory formation after mild COVID-19 (dated by TCRdb to the early 2020s). Libraries were prepared through 5' RACE. The sample was run on an Illumina NovaSeq 6000. TCRdb handled the public reads itself, with Q25 trimming in fastp and clone calling in MiXCR, and kept productive beta chains. Duplicate CDR3 protein sequences are folded into a single record with the most common DNA and genes. The sample table shows some 150,000 distinct CDR3 sequences, and under 30% are seen once. The ten largest clones add up to less than 25% of the sample. Sequences were obtained from PBMCs or a T cell subset sorted from them (not recorded which). These receptors came from an adult woman who had mild COVID-19 (a few samples of this study predate the infection). The sample titles of this study are shuffled in the database, so cell type and time point are left out; the donor was told from shared clones.

A remark on this clonotype: At one end the junction does not follow the germline gene, possibly because of a read error. The chain employs TRBV11-1 and TRBJ1-2; TRBD1 aligns across 9 bases. CDR3 length: 12 amino acids. The germline V gene has CDR1 SGHAT and CDR2 FQDESV (reference sequence). The CDR3 nucleotides are TGTGCCAGCAGCGTCCCGGGACAGGGTGCCGCCTTC. It specifies CASSVPGQGAAF.

This clonotype appeared a few times. This sequence joins TRBV7-2 and TRBJ2-3, with TRBD2 matching 9 bases. This CDR3 is built from 15 residues. V shed 3 bases and J 5 bases; nucleotides not matched to a gene: 6. CDR1 and CDR2 from the germline V gene are SGHTA and FQGNSA. CDR3 region: CASSFGAGGGDTQYF. The CDR3, as DNA: TGTGCCAGCAGCTTTGGTGCGGGAGGGGGAGATACGCAGTATTTT.

The rearrangement joins TRBV13 to TRBJ1-1; D is perhaps TRBD1 (6 bases). Trimming took 8 bases from V and 4 from J, leaving 20 bases between them. The CDR3 is 15 amino acids. Per germline, CDR1 PRHDT and CDR2 FYEKMQ (reference sequence). The CDR3 DNA reads TGTGCCAGCCTCAACAATCCGGGGGCCGGCACTGAAGCTTTCTTT. It encodes CASLNNPGAGTEAFF. Complete variable domain (other parts from reference TRBV13 and TRBJ1-1): AAGVIQSPRHLIKEKRETATLKCYPIPRHDTVYWYQQGPGQDPQFLISFYEKMQSDKGSIPDRFSAQQFSDYHSELNMSSLELGDSALYFCASLNNPGAGTEAFFGQGTRLTVV.

The chain couples TRBV6-6 to TRBJ1-4; D uncertain. The CDR3 length is 14 residues. Germline V gene sequence: CDR1 MNHNY, CDR2 SVGAGI (reference sequence). Trimming removed 7 bases from V and 2 bases from J, with 11 bases in between. The CDR3 sequence: CASKMDGTNEKLFF. For the CDR3, the DNA is TGTGCCAGCAAGATGGACGGGACTAATGAAAAACTGTTTTTT.

The rearrangement uses TRBV9 and TRBJ1-2; the D is unclear. V was pared by 2 bases and J by 0 bases, with 11 bases between. The CDR3 runs 15 residues. CDR1 SGDLS and CDR2 YYNGEE come from the germline V gene. CDR3 protein: CASSVSSGANYGYTF. Written as DNA, the CDR3 is TGTGCCAGCAGCGTGAGTTCAGGAGCTAACTATGGCTACACCTTC. The full variable domain, completed using reference TRBV9 and TRBJ1-2, is DSGVTQTPKHLITATGQRVTLRCSPRSGDLSVYWYQQSLDQGLQFLIQYYNGEERAKGNILERFSAQQFPDLHSELNLSSLELGDSALYFCASSVSSGANYGYTFGSGTRLTVV.

CDR3 sequence reads: CASAGRSSYNEQFF. The CDR3 coding sequence is TGTGCCAGCGCGGGTCGGAGCTCCTACAATGAGCAGTTCTTC. V usage is TRBV2 and J usage is TRBJ2-1; tentative D call: TRBD2 (5 bases). V lost 8 bases to trimming and J lost 0 bases, with 11 bases between them. This CDR3 has 14 amino acids. Per the germline V gene, CDR1 is SNHLY and CDR2 is FYNNEI.

J is TRBJ2-3 and V is TRBV2; maybe TRBD2 (5 bases). Germline V gives CDR1 SNHLY, CDR2 FYNNEI. The V and J ends lost 6 bases and 2 bases respectively, with 12 bases between them. The CDR3 is 14 residues long. The chain's CDR3 is CASRGADYTDTQYF. The CDR3 DNA follows: TGTGCCAGCAGGGGAGCAGATTACACAGATACGCAGTATTTT.

This clonotype was detected only a few times. The V gene is TRBV2, the J gene TRBJ1-2; D perhaps matches TRBD1 (5 bases). The germline V and J ends were trimmed by 0 bases and 6 bases, with 17 bases remaining between them. The CDR3 has 16 amino acids. Germline V gene data show CDR1 as SNHLY and CDR2 as FYNNEI. The CDR3 bases are TGTGCCAGCAGTGAAGCTCTACCGCCCGGGGCGCATGGCTACACCTTC. Its protein product is CASSEALPPGAHGYTF. Full variable domain (rest looked up from reference TRBV2 and TRBJ1-2): EPEVTQTPSHQVTQMGQEVILRCVPISNHLYFYWYRQILGQKVEFLVSFYNNEISEKSEIFDDQFSVERPDGSNFTLKIRSTKLEDSAMYFCASSEALPPGAHGYTFGSGTRLTVV.

The chain joins TRBV27 to TRBJ2-7, with TRBD2 as a possible D gene (5 bases). The V and J ends lost 7 bases and 1 base respectively, with 11 bases between them. Germline-derived CDR1 and CDR2 are MNHEY and SMNVEV (reference sequence). The CDR3 sequence is 13 residues long. CDR3 DNA sequence: TGTGCCAGCAAGTTAAGCGGTTCCTACGAGCAGTACTTC. This sequence encodes CASKLSGSYEQYF.

The chain is built from TRBV19 and TRBJ1-1, with D possibly matching TRBD1 (5 bases). Germline loops: CDR1 LNHDA, CDR2 SQIVND (reference sequence). The CDR3 runs 16 residues. Trimming took off 5 bases at V and 0 bases at J, with 16 bases between the two ends. Here the CDR3 DNA reads TGTGCCAGTAGTTCCGGGACGGAGACTATGAACACTGAAGCTTTCTTT. It is translated as CASSSGTETMNTEAFF.

This clonotype was counted many times. The chain is built from TRBV7-9 and TRBJ2-7; maybe TRBD2 (6 bases). Germline V gene sequence: CDR1 SEHNR, CDR2 FQNEAQ (reference sequence). This CDR3 spans 14 amino acids. V was shortened by 5 bases and J by 2 bases, with 13 bases between the two germline ends. The CDR3 spells CASSPGTATYEQYF. The CDR3 coding sequence is TGTGCCAGCAGCCCGGGGACTGCGACCTACGAGCAGTACTTC.

The chain uses TRBV7-2 and TRBJ2-1, with TRBD2 as a possible D gene (5 bases). Trimming removed 1 base from V and 4 bases from J, with 8 bases in between. CDR1 is SGHTA and CDR2 is FQGNSA in the germline V gene. The CDR3 extends over 14 amino acids. The CDR3 nucleotides are TGTGCCAGCAGCTTAGGCGGGTTTTACAATGAGCAGTTCTTC. Translating it yields CASSLGGFYNEQFF.

This clonotype was detected a few times. The chain links TRBV27 to TRBJ2-7; TRBD2 matches at 7 bases. Germline assignment: CDR1 MNHEY and CDR2 SMNVEV (reference sequence). The CDR3 is made up of 13 amino acids. V lost 1 base, J lost 6 bases, and 3 bases stayed unmatched. The CDR3 region is CASSLLGGSEQYF. The DNA of the CDR3 is TGTGCCAGCAGTTTATTGGGGGGGAGCGAGCAGTACTTC.

This rearrangement joins TRBV7-9 to TRBJ2-7; 7 bases are a match to TRBD1. The V gene's germline CDR1 is SEHNR and CDR2 FQNEAQ (reference sequence). This CDR3 region has 14 residues. V shed 6 bases and J 0 bases; nucleotides not matched to a gene: 5. CDR3 coding DNA: TGTGCCAGCAGTCCCCGGACAGGCTCCTACGAGCAGTACTTC. It specifies CASSPRTGSYEQYF.

This clonotype came up a few times. The CDR3 nucleotides read TGTGCCAGCAGCCAGAGGACCCAAGGGGGGGAGACCCAGTACTTC. This translates into CASSQRTQGGETQYF. V is TRBV7-6 and J is TRBJ2-5, with D perhaps being TRBD1 or TRBD2 (6 bases each). The V end lost 5 bases, the J end lost 5 bases, and 18 bases lay between the germline ends. CDR1 is SGHVS, CDR2 FNYEAQ, per germline. The CDR3 has 15 residues.

The rearrangement links TRBV7-9 to TRBJ2-1; D possibly corresponds to TRBD1 (5 bases). The CDR3 has 15 amino acids. V lost 0 bases to trimming and J lost 3 bases, with 9 bases between them. The V gene's germline CDR1 is SEHNR and CDR2 FQNEAQ (reference sequence). CDR3 nucleotide sequence: TGTGCCAGCAGCTTAGCAGGGGTAATCTACAATGAGCAGTTCTTC. Its translation is CASSLAGVIYNEQFF.

This clonotype was detected only a few times. The rearrangement uses TRBV5-8 and TRBJ1-1, with 7 bases matching TRBD1. The CDR3 length is 14 residues. The V segment lost 1 base and the J segment 5 bases; nucleotides outside the gene matches: 5. Germline-derived CDR1 and CDR2 are SGHTS and YDEGEE. The CDR3: CASSLTGAGTEAFF. The CDR3 nucleotides read TGTGCCAGCAGCTTGACAGGGGCAGGTACTGAAGCTTTCTTT. The variable domain in full, with the rest retrieved from reference TRBV5-8 and TRBJ1-1, is EAGVTQSPTHLIKTRGQQATLRCSPISGHTSVYWYQQALGLGLQFLLWYDEGEERNRGNFPPRFSGRQFPNYSSELNVNALELEDSALYLCASSLTGAGTEAFFGQGTRLTVV.

The CDR3 DNA sequence: TGCGCCAGCAGTTGGGACGGAAGCTCCTACGAGCAGTACTTC. Protein sequence: CASSWDGSSYEQYF. The chain links TRBV5-1 to TRBJ2-7; the D call may be TRBD1 or TRBD2 (5 bases each). The ends were cut back, 5 bases at V and 0 bases at J, with 12 bases in the middle. Germline V gene data show CDR1 as SGHRS and CDR2 as YFSETQ. The CDR3 runs to 14 residues.

The chain uses TRBV5-5 and TRBJ2-1; TRBD2 aligns across 7 bases. Trimming removed 4 bases from V and 0 bases from J; junction bases left unmatched: 4. CDR1 and CDR2 from the germline V gene are SGHKS and YYEKEE (reference sequence). The CDR3 loop spans 15 amino acids. The CDR3 here is CASSTGGSSYNEQFF. CDR3 sequence (DNA): TGTGCCAGCAGCACGGGAGGAAGCTCCTACAATGAGCAGTTCTTC.

This chain connects TRBV5-1 to TRBJ2-1; a weak D match, TRBD2 (5 bases). The CDR3 covers 12 residues. V lost 6 bases and J 7 bases, leaving 11 bases between the germline ends. Germline CDR1 and CDR2: SGHRS and YFSETQ. The chain's CDR3 is CASITPGNEQFF. CDR3 bases: TGCGCCAGCATCACCCCGGGGAATGAGCAGTTCTTC.

The J gene is TRBJ2-5, the V gene TRBV7-9; D is unclear. Germline-derived CDR1 and CDR2 are SEHNR and FQNEAQ (reference sequence). This CDR3 comprises 14 residues. The V and J ends lost 2 bases and 5 bases respectively, with 12 bases between them. CDR3 amino acids: CASSLTPVGETQYF. The CDR3 DNA is TGTGCCAGCAGCTTAACGCCAGTCGGCGAGACCCAGTACTTC.

The rearrangement links TRBV20-1 to TRBJ1-2; D is ambiguous. The CDR3 length is 11 residues. CDR1 DFQATT and CDR2 SNEGSKA come from the germline V gene (reference sequence). Trimming removed 1 base from V and 8 bases from J, with 8 bases in between. CDR3: CSARGERGYTF. The CDR3 nucleotides are TGCAGTGCTAGAGGAGAAAGGGGCTACACCTTC.

The V and J genes are TRBV12-3 or TRBV12-4 and TRBJ2-1; D is uncertain. The length of the CDR3 is 14 residues. The V and J ends lost 8 bases and 0 bases respectively, with 11 bases between them. The CDR3: CASATVSSYNEQFF. The CDR3 DNA is TGTGCCAGCGCTACAGTGAGCTCCTACAATGAGCAGTTCTTC.